The rows below give T cell receptor beta chains drawn from one sample of a study of blood T cell repertoires in COVID-19. The assay was immunoSEQ multiplex PCR, and TCRdb's table has in-frame clones only and misses some. This sample has about 280,000 clones, with roughly 80% found just once. Input material: peripheral blood. These receptors were collected from a woman aged 45 to 65 who had recovered from COVID-19. Each CDR3 is given with its conserved first and last residue. The order of the fields is J gene, V gene, clone size, D gene, CDR3 protein, CDR3 DNA. A D gene is named only where the DNA matches it firmly. Not every row has a clone size; where given, it reads once, few, many or a size class.

J gene: TRBJ2-2
V gene: TRBV28
clone size: .
D gene: .
CDR3 protein: CASTSGVRTGELFF
CDR3 DNA: TGTGCCAGCACCTCGGGAGTCCGGACCGGGGAGCTGTTTTTT

J gene: TRBJ1-1
V gene: TRBV30
clone size: .
D gene: .
CDR3 protein: CAWSRGSGGAFF
CDR3 DNA: TGTGCCTGGAGTAGGGGTAGCGGGGGAGCTTTCTTT

J gene: TRBJ1-6
V gene: TRBV27
clone size: .
D gene: .
CDR3 protein: CASSGGGGTSSSYNSPLHF
CDR3 DNA: TGTGCCAGCAGTGGGGGAGGGGGAACGTCCTCCTCCTATAATTCACCCCTCCACTTT

J gene: TRBJ2-7
V gene: TRBV4-3
clone size: .
D gene: TRBD2
CDR3 protein: CASSPAGGEQYF
CDR3 DNA: TGCGCCAGCAGCCCGGCCGGGGGGGAGCAGTACTTC

J gene: TRBJ1-5
V gene: TRBV7-9
clone size: .
D gene: .
CDR3 protein: CASTFSSDQPQHF
CDR3 DNA: TGTGCCAGCACCTTCTCTTCCGATCAGCCCCAGCATTTT

J gene: TRBJ1-2
V gene: TRBV6-5
clone size: .
D gene: .
CDR3 protein: CATTGGIFYGYTF
CDR3 DNA: TGTGCCACCACTGGGGGGATCTTCTATGGCTACACCTTC

J gene: TRBJ1-4
V gene: TRBV4-3
clone size: .
D gene: .
CDR3 protein: CASSQTGTAGEKLFF
CDR3 DNA: TGCGCCAGCAGCCAGACCGGGACGGCGGGGGAAAAACTGTTTTTT

J gene: TRBJ2-2
V gene: TRBV6-1
clone size: few
D gene: .
CDR3 protein: CASSEAKGALAGELFF
CDR3 DNA: TGTGCCAGCAGTGAAGCAAAAGGGGCTCTTGCCGGGGAGCTGTTTTTT

J gene: TRBJ2-1
V gene: TRBV4-2
clone size: .
D gene: .
CDR3 protein: CASSQRDSSYRSYNEQFF
CDR3 DNA: TGTGCCAGCAGCCAACGGGACTCTAGTTACCGCTCCTACAATGAGCAGTTCTTC

J gene: TRBJ2-5
V gene: TRBV28
clone size: few
D gene: TRBD1
CDR3 protein: CASSSRGLETQYF
CDR3 DNA: TGTGCCAGCAGTTCCAGGGGGCTCGAGACCCAGTACTTC

J gene: TRBJ1-4
V gene: TRBV27
clone size: .
D gene: TRBD1
CDR3 protein: CASRLTGARNEKLFF
CDR3 DNA: TGTGCCAGCAGACTGACAGGGGCTCGAAATGAAAAACTGTTTTTT

J gene: TRBJ2-2
V gene: TRBV3-1/TRBV3-2
clone size: once
D gene: TRBD1
CDR3 protein: CASSPRDRGTGELFF
CDR3 DNA: TGTGCCAGCAGCCCCCGGGACAGGGGCACCGGGGAGCTGTTTTTT

J gene: TRBJ2-7
V gene: TRBV6-6
clone size: .
D gene: .
CDR3 protein: CASSLTAYEQYF
CDR3 DNA: TGTGCCAGCAGCCTTACAGCCTACGAGCAGTACTTC

J gene: TRBJ1-2
V gene: TRBV5-1
clone size: .
D gene: TRBD1
CDR3 protein: CASSSGTGSNYGYTF
CDR3 DNA: TGCGCCAGCAGCTCGGGGACAGGGTCTAACTATGGCTACACCTTC

J gene: TRBJ1-2
V gene: TRBV7-2
clone size: .
D gene: .
CDR3 protein: CASSLPGRGRGYTF
CDR3 DNA: TGTGCCAGCAGCTTACCGGGACGGGGGAGAGGCTACACCTTC

J gene: TRBJ1-1
V gene: TRBV12-3/TRBV12-4
clone size: once
D gene: .
CDR3 protein: CASTRHGNTEAFF
CDR3 DNA: TGTGCCAGCACCCGACATGGTAACACTGAAGCTTTCTTT

J gene: TRBJ2-4
V gene: TRBV4-3
clone size: .
D gene: TRBD2
CDR3 protein: CASSQDLTSGRNIQYF
CDR3 DNA: TGCGCCAGCAGCCAAGATCTCACTAGCGGGCGAAACATTCAGTACTTC

J gene: TRBJ2-3
V gene: TRBV7-2
clone size: .
D gene: .
CDR3 protein: CASSLLTRDTQYF
CDR3 DNA: TGTGCCAGCAGCTTACTCACTAGGGATACGCAGTATTTT

J gene: TRBJ2-1
V gene: TRBV3-1/TRBV3-2
clone size: .
D gene: .
CDR3 protein: CASSQVPAAYNEQFF
CDR3 DNA: TGTGCCAGCAGCCAAGTCCCAGCGGCTTACAATGAGCAGTTCTTC

J gene: TRBJ2-2
V gene: TRBV3-1/TRBV3-2
clone size: .
D gene: TRBD1
CDR3 protein: CASSQDRGLNTGELFF
CDR3 DNA: TGTGCCAGCAGCCAAGACAGGGGGCTAAACACCGGGGAGCTGTTTTTT

J gene: TRBJ2-3
V gene: TRBV4-1
clone size: .
D gene: .
CDR3 protein: CASSQLRLSVTQYF
CDR3 DNA: TGCGCCAGCAGCCAACTGCGACTAAGTGTTACGCAGTATTTT

J gene: TRBJ2-1
V gene: TRBV6-5
clone size: .
D gene: TRBD1
CDR3 protein: CASSYGTDLNEQFF
CDR3 DNA: TGTGCCAGCAGTTACGGGACAGATCTGAATGAGCAGTTCTTC

J gene: TRBJ1-2
V gene: TRBV19
clone size: .
D gene: TRBD1
CDR3 protein: CASSAGTGANYGYTF
CDR3 DNA: TGTGCCAGTAGTGCCGGGACAGGGGCTAACTATGGCTACACCTTC

J gene: TRBJ2-7
V gene: TRBV29-1
clone size: once
D gene: TRBD1
CDR3 protein: CSVGDRGYEQYF
CDR3 DNA: TGCAGCGTAGGGGACAGGGGCTACGAGCAGTACTTC

J gene: TRBJ1-4
V gene: TRBV9
clone size: .
D gene: TRBD1
CDR3 protein: CASSPWTGRTGNEKLFF
CDR3 DNA: TGTGCCAGCAGCCCCTGGACAGGGAGGACGGGGAATGAAAAACTGTTTTTT

J gene: TRBJ1-2
V gene: TRBV2
clone size: .
D gene: TRBD1
CDR3 protein: CASSPTGKDYGYTF
CDR3 DNA: TGTGCCAGCAGCCCGACAGGGAAGGACTATGGCTACACCTTC

J gene: TRBJ2-2
V gene: TRBV30
clone size: .
D gene: .
CDR3 protein: CAWSGTGLFGELFF
CDR3 DNA: TGTGCCTGGAGTGGTACAGGGTTGTTCGGGGAGCTGTTTTTT

J gene: TRBJ1-1
V gene: TRBV2
clone size: .
D gene: .
CDR3 protein: CASSDLGGPTEAFF
CDR3 DNA: TGTGCCAGCAGTGACTTGGGCGGGCCCACTGAAGCTTTCTTT

J gene: TRBJ1-2
V gene: TRBV28
clone size: .
D gene: .
CDR3 protein: CASTLGQGIYGYTF
CDR3 DNA: TGTGCCAGCACCCTGGGGCAGGGGATCTATGGCTACACCTTC

J gene: TRBJ1-1
V gene: TRBV6-2/TRBV6-3
clone size: .
D gene: TRBD1
CDR3 protein: CASSRDRLSEAFF
CDR3 DNA: TGTGCCAGCAGCCGGGACAGGCTCTCTGAAGCTTTCTTT

J gene: TRBJ1-1
V gene: TRBV7-3
clone size: .
D gene: .
CDR3 protein: CASSTRGFLGNTEAFF
CDR3 DNA: TGTGCCAGCAGTACGAGGGGGTTCCTTGGGAACACTGAAGCTTTCTTT

J gene: TRBJ1-2
V gene: TRBV4-3
clone size: .
D gene: TRBD1
CDR3 protein: CASSPGTGPNYGYTF
CDR3 DNA: TGCGCCAGCAGCCCCGGGACAGGGCCCAACTATGGCTACACCTTC

J gene: TRBJ2-1
V gene: TRBV6-5
clone size: .
D gene: .
CDR3 protein: CASSYDSGLYNEQFF
CDR3 DNA: TGTGCCAGCAGTTACGATAGCGGCCTCTACAATGAGCAGTTCTTC

J gene: TRBJ2-2
V gene: TRBV6-4
clone size: .
D gene: .
CDR3 protein: CASSARGNTGELFF
CDR3 DNA: TGTGCCAGCAGTGCCAGGGGAAACACCGGGGAGCTGTTTTTT

J gene: TRBJ2-1
V gene: TRBV9
clone size: .
D gene: TRBD1
CDR3 protein: CASSATGVYNEQFF
CDR3 DNA: TGTGCCAGCAGCGCCACAGGGGTCTACAATGAGCAGTTCTTC

J gene: TRBJ1-2
V gene: TRBV7-2
clone size: .
D gene: TRBD1
CDR3 protein: CASSLEGGTGIRGYTF
CDR3 DNA: TGTGCCAGCAGCTTAGAGGGCGGGACAGGCATCCGAGGCTACACCTTC

J gene: TRBJ2-7
V gene: TRBV11-3
clone size: .
D gene: .
CDR3 protein: CASSPPPMTASYEQYF
CDR3 DNA: TGTGCCAGCAGCCCGCCGCCTATGACTGCCTCCTACGAGCAGTACTTC

J gene: TRBJ2-5
V gene: TRBV7-9
clone size: .
D gene: TRBD1
CDR3 protein: CASSHRGQGETQYF
CDR3 DNA: TGTGCCAGCAGCCACAGGGGGCAGGGGGAGACCCAGTACTTC

J gene: TRBJ2-3
V gene: TRBV7-9
clone size: .
D gene: .
CDR3 protein: CASSLGRQASTDTQYF
CDR3 DNA: TGTGCCAGCAGCTTAGGGCGTCAGGCTAGCACAGATACGCAGTATTTT

J gene: TRBJ2-1
V gene: TRBV7-7
clone size: .
D gene: .
CDR3 protein: CASSPGSSYNEQFF
CDR3 DNA: TGTGCCAGCAGCCCAGGTAGCTCCTACAATGAGCAGTTCTTC

J gene: TRBJ1-2
V gene: TRBV28
clone size: .
D gene: .
CDR3 protein: CASSLSGSGGYTF
CDR3 DNA: TGTGCCAGCAGTTTGTCAGGGTCAGGAGGCTACACCTTC

J gene: TRBJ2-2
V gene: TRBV7-2
clone size: .
D gene: TRBD1
CDR3 protein: CASSSGQGNGELFF
CDR3 DNA: TGTGCCAGCAGCTCGGGACAGGGGAACGGGGAGCTGTTTTTT

J gene: TRBJ2-1
V gene: TRBV30
clone size: .
D gene: .
CDR3 protein: CAWTGGQRSSYNEQFF
CDR3 DNA: TGTGCCTGGACCGGCGGTCAGCGGAGCTCCTACAATGAGCAGTTCTTC

J gene: TRBJ1-3
V gene: TRBV19
clone size: .
D gene: .
CDR3 protein: CASSIGPGGEWRNTIYF
CDR3 DNA: TGTGCCAGTAGTATAGGACCCGGCGGGGAGTGGAGAAACACCATATATTTT

J gene: TRBJ2-7
V gene: TRBV28
clone size: .
D gene: .
CDR3 protein: CASSLRLYEQYF
CDR3 DNA: TGTGCCAGCAGTTTACGACTCTACGAGCAGTACTTC

J gene: TRBJ2-7
V gene: TRBV2
clone size: .
D gene: TRBD2
CDR3 protein: CASRAQTVAGASYEQYF
CDR3 DNA: TGTGCCAGCAGGGCCCAAACTGTAGCGGGGGCCTCCTACGAGCAGTACTTC

J gene: TRBJ2-1
V gene: TRBV24-1
clone size: few
D gene: TRBD2
CDR3 protein: CATSGVSSGGYYNEQFF
CDR3 DNA: TGTGCCACCAGTGGTGTTTCGAGCGGGGGGTATTACAATGAGCAGTTCTTC

J gene: TRBJ2-1
V gene: TRBV21-1
clone size: .
D gene: .
CDR3 protein: CASSKDPYLDEQFF
CDR3 DNA: TGTGCCAGCAGCAAAGACCCATACTTAGATGAGCAGTTCTTC

J gene: TRBJ1-5
V gene: TRBV27
clone size: .
D gene: .
CDR3 protein: CASSLTGQPQHF
CDR3 DNA: TGTGCCAGCAGTCTAACGGGGCAGCCCCAGCATTTT

J gene: TRBJ2-5
V gene: TRBV11-1
clone size: .
D gene: TRBD2
CDR3 protein: CASSLVAGGRETQYF
CDR3 DNA: TGTGCCAGCAGCTTAGTCGCGGGGGGGCGAGAGACCCAGTACTTC

J gene: TRBJ1-2
V gene: TRBV5-1
clone size: .
D gene: .
CDR3 protein: CASSLRGQFYGYTF
CDR3 DNA: TGCGCCAGCAGCTTGCGTGGACAGTTTTATGGCTACACCTTC

J gene: TRBJ2-7
V gene: TRBV6-1
clone size: .
D gene: TRBD2
CDR3 protein: CASSELAGAYSYEQYF
CDR3 DNA: TGTGCCAGCAGTGAACTAGCGGGAGCGTACTCCTACGAGCAGTACTTC

J gene: TRBJ1-1
V gene: TRBV5-6
clone size: once
D gene: TRBD1
CDR3 protein: CASSLTGAAFF
CDR3 DNA: TGTGCCAGCAGCTTAACAGGGGCGGCTTTCTTT

J gene: TRBJ1-2
V gene: TRBV5-1
clone size: once
D gene: TRBD1
CDR3 protein: CASSSTGGLRYGYTF
CDR3 DNA: TGCGCCAGCAGCTCCACAGGGGGGCTTCGCTATGGCTACACCTTC

J gene: TRBJ1-1
V gene: TRBV18
clone size: .
D gene: .
CDR3 protein: CASSPYFVNTEAFF
CDR3 DNA: TGTGCCAGCTCACCCTATTTCGTGAACACTGAAGCTTTCTTT

J gene: TRBJ2-5
V gene: TRBV6-2/TRBV6-3
clone size: .
D gene: .
CDR3 protein: CASSPGMGIVQETQYF
CDR3 DNA: TGTGCCAGCAGCCCCGGGATGGGGATTGTACAAGAGACCCAGTACTTC